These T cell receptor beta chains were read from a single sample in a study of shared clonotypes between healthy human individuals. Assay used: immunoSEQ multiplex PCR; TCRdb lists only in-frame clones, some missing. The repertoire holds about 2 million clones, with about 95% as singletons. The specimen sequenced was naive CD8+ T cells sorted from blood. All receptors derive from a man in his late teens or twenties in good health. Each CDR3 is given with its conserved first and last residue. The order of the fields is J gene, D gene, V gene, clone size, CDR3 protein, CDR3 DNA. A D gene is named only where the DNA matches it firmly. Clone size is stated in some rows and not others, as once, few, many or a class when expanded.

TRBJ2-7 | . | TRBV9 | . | CASSVEGGTYEQYF | TGTGCCAGCAGCGTAGAGGGCGGAACCTACGAGCAGTACTTC
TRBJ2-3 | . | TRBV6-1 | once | CASSETGPTDTQYF | TGTGCCAGCAGTGAGACTGGACCCACAGATACGCAGTATTTT
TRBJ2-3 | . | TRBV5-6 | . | CASSFLQGADTQYF | TGTGCCAGCAGCTTTCTACAGGGCGCCGATACGCAGTATTTT
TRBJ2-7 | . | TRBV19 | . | CASSSSTRPYEQYF | TGTGCCAGTAGTAGTTCGACCAGACCCTACGAGCAGTACTTC
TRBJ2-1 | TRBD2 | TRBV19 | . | CASSIILAGAYNEQFF | TGTGCCAGTAGTATTATCCTAGCGGGGGCCTACAATGAGCAGTTCTTC
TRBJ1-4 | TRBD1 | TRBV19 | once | CASSPWQGGLELFF | TGTGCCAGTAGTCCCTGGCAGGGGGGGCTGGAACTGTTTTTT
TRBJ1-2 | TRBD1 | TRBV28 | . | CASSLSVTGASYGYTF | TGTGCCAGCAGTTTATCGGTTACAGGGGCGAGCTATGGCTACACCTTC
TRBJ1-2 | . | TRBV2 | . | CASTGTDFYGYTF | TGTGCCAGCACCGGGACGGACTTCTATGGCTACACCTTC
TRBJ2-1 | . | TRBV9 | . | CASSPLRVVGVDNEQFF | TGTGCCAGCAGCCCCCTCCGGGTTGTGGGGGTTGACAATGAGCAGTTCTTC
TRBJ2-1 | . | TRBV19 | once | CASSIWGWQFF | TGTGCCAGTAGTATATGGGGGTGGCAGTTCTTC
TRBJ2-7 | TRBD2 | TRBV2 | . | CASSAGRDSYEQYF | TGTGCCAGCAGTGCGGGGAGGGACTCCTACGAGCAGTACTTC
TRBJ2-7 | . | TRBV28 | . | CASSLRGALSYEQYF | TGTGCCAGCAGTTTAAGGGGGGCGTTAAGCTACGAGCAGTACTTC
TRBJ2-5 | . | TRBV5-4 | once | CASSLDDGPGSRETQYF | TGTGCCAGCAGCTTGGATGACGGGCCGGGGAGCAGGGAGACCCAGTACTTC
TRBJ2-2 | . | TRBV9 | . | CASSVEASDVTGELFF | TGTGCCAGCAGCGTAGAGGCTAGCGACGTCACCGGGGAGCTGTTTTTT
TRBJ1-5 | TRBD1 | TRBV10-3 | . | CAISQDRGGNQPQHF | TGTGCCATCAGTCAGGACAGGGGAGGCAATCAGCCCCAGCATTTT
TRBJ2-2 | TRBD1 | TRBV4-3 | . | CASSQGGQGAGELFF | TGCGCCAGCAGCCAAGGGGGACAGGGGGCCGGGGAGCTGTTTTTT
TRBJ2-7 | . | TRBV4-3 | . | CASSQDTGTTPNYEQYF | TGCGCCAGCAGCCAAGATACAGGGACTACACCCAACTACGAGCAGTACTTC
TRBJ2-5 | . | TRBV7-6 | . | CASSLGLVQETQYF | TGTGCCAGCAGCTTAGGTCTGGTTCAGGAGACCCAGTACTTC
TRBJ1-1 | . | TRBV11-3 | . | CASSPVGGTEAFF | TGTGCCAGCAGCCCGGTGGGGGGCACTGAAGCTTTCTTT
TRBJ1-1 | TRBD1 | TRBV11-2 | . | CASSPRTGGEAEAFF | TGTGCCAGCAGCCCTCGGACAGGGGGGGAGGCTGAAGCTTTCTTT
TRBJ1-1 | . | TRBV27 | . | CASVGQHGSNTEAFF | TGTGCCAGCGTTGGACAGCACGGATCGAACACTGAAGCTTTCTTT
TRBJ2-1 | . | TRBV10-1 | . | CASSELAGNNEQFF | TGCGCCAGCAGTGAATTAGCTGGGAACAATGAGCAGTTCTTC
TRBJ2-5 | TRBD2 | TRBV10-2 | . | CASSDGVSGGEQETQYF | TGCGCCAGCAGTGACGGTGTGAGCGGGGGGGAACAAGAGACCCAGTACTTC
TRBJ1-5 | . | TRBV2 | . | CASSDRPGLTLGNQPQHF | TGTGCCAGCAGTGACCGACCGGGCCTTACACTAGGCAATCAGCCCCAGCATTTT
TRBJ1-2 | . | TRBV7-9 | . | CASSLRTGGYTF | TGTGCCAGCAGCTTAAGGACGGGTGGCTACACCTTC
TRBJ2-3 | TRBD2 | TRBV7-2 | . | CASSFSGSISDTQYF | TGTGCCAGCAGTTTTAGCGGGAGTATCTCAGATACGCAGTATTTT
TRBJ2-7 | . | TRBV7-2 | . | CASSLVPGGSEQYF | TGTGCCAGCAGCTTAGTCCCCGGGGGAAGCGAGCAGTACTTC
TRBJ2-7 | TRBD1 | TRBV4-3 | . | CASSQGTGDYEQYF | TGCGCCAGCAGCCAGGGGACAGGGGATTACGAGCAGTACTTC
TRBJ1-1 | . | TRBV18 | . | CASSPNTGSNTEAFF | TGTGCCAGCTCACCTAATACAGGGTCCAACACTGAAGCTTTCTTT
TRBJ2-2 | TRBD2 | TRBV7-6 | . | CASSSGTSGRELFF | TGTGCCAGCAGCTCGGGGACTAGCGGGAGGGAGCTGTTTTTT
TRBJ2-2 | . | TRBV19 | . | CASKRIGSTGELFF | TGTGCCAGTAAACGGATAGGAAGCACCGGGGAGCTGTTTTTT
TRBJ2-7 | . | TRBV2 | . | CASKEGDSYEQYF | TGTGCCAGCAAAGAGGGGGATTCCTACGAGCAGTACTTC
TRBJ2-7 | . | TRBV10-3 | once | CAISEAGSYEQYF | TGTGCCATCAGTGAGGCCGGTTCCTACGAGCAGTACTTC